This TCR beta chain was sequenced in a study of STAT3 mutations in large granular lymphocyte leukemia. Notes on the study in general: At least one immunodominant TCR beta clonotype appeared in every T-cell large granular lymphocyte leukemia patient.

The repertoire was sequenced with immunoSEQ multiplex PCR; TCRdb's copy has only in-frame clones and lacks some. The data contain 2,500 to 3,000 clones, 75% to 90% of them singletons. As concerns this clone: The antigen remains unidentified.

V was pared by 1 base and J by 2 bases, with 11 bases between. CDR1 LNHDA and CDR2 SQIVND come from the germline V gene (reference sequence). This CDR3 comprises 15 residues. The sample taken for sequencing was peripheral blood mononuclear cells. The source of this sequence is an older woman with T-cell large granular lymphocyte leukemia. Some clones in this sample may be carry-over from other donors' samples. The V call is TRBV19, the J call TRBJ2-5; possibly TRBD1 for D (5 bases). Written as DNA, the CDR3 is TGTGCCAGTAGTATAGGTGGGGCCAGTCAAGAGACCCAGTACTTC. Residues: CASSIGGASQETQYF. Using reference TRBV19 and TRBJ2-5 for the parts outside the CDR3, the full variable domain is DGGITQSPKYLFRKEGQNVTLSCEQNLNHDAMYWYRQDPGQGLRLIYYSQIVNDFQKGDIAEGYSVSREKKESFPLTVTSAQKNPTAFYLCASSIGGASQETQYFGPGTRLLVL.